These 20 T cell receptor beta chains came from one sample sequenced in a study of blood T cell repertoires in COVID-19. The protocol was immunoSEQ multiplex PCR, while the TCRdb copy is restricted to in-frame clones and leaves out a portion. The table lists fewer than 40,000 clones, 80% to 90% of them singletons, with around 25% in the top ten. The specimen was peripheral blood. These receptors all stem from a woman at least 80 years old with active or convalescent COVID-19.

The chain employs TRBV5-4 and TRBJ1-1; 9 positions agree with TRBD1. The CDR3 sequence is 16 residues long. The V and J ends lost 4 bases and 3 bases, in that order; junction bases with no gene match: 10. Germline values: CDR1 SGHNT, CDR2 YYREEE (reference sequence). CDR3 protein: CASSRGTGGMYTEAFF. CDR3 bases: TGTGCCAGCAGCCGTGGCACAGGGGGCATGTACACTGAAGCTTTCTTT.

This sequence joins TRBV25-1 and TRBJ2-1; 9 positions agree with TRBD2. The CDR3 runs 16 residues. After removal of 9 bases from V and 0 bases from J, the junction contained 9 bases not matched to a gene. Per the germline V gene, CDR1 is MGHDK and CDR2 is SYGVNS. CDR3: CASQAGGYRSYNEQFF. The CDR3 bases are TGTGCCAGTCAGGCGGGGGGGTACCGCTCCTACAATGAGCAGTTCTTC.

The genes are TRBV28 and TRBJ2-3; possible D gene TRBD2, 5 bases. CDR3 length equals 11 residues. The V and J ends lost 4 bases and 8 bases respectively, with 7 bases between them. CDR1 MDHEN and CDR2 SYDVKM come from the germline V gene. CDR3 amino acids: CASSSAGTQYF. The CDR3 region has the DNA TGTGCCAGCAGTTCTGCGGGTACGCAGTATTTT.

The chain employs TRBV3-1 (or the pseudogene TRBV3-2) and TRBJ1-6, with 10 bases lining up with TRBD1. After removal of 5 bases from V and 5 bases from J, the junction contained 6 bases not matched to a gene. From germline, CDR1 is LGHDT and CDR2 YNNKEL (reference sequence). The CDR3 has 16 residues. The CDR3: CASSFRTGGNNSPLHF. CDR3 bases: TGTGCCAGCAGCTTCCGGACAGGGGGGAATAATTCACCCCTCCACTTT.

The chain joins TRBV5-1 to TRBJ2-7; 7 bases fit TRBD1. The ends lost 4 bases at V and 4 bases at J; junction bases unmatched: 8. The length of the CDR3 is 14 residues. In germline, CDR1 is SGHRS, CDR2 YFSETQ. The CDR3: CASSPWDSQYEQYF. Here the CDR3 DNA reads TGCGCCAGCAGCCCGTGGGACAGTCAATACGAGCAGTACTTC.

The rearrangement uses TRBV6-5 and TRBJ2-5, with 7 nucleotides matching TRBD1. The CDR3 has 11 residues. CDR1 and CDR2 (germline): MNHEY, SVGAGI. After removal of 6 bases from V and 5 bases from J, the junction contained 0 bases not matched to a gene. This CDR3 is CASSRGETQYF. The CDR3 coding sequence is TGTGCCAGCAGCAGGGGGGAGACCCAGTACTTC.

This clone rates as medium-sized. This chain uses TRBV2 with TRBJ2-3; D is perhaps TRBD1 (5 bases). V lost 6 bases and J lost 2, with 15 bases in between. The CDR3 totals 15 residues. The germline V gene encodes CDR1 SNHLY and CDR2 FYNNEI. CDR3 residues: CASRVRTPITDTQYF. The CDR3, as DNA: TGTGCCAGCAGAGTACGGACACCCATCACAGATACGCAGTATTTT.

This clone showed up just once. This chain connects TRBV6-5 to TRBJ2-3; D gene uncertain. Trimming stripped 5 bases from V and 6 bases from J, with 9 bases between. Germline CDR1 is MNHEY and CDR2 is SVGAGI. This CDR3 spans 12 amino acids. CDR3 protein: CASSPRVDTQYF. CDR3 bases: TGTGCCAGCAGTCCCCGAGTCGATACGCAGTATTTT.

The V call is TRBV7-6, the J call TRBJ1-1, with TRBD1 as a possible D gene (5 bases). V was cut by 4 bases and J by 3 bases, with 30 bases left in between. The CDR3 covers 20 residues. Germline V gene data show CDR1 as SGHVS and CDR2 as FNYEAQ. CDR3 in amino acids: CASSSGWQGRLSYSDTEAFF. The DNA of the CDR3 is TGTGCCAGCAGCTCCGGTTGGCAGGGAAGATTAAGTTATTCGGACACTGAAGCTTTCTTT.

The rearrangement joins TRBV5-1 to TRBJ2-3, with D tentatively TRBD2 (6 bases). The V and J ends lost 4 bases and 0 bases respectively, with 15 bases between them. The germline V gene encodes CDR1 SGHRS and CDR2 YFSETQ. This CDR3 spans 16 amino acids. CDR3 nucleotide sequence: TGCGCCAGCAGCCCCCGGGGACTGACTAGCACAGATACGCAGTATTTT. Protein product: CASSPRGLTSTDTQYF.

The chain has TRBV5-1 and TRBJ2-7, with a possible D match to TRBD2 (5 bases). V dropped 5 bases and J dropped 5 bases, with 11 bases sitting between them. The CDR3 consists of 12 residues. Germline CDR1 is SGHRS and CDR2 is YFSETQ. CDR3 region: CASSPEGHEQYF. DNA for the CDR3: TGCGCCAGCAGTCCCGAGGGCCACGAGCAGTACTTC. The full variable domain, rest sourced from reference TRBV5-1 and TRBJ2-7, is KAGVTQTPRYLIKTRGQQVTLSCSPISGHRSVSWYQQTPGQGLQFLFEYFSETQRNKGNFPGRFSGRQFSNSRSEMNVSTLELGDSALYLCASSPEGHEQYFGPGTRLTVT.

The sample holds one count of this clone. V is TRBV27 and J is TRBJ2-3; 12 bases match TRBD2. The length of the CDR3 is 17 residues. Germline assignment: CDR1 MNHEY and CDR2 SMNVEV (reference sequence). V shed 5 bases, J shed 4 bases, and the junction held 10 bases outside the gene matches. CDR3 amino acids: CASSPWTSGVTPDTQYF. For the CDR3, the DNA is TGTGCCAGCAGTCCGTGGACTAGCGGGGTAACACCAGATACGCAGTATTTT.

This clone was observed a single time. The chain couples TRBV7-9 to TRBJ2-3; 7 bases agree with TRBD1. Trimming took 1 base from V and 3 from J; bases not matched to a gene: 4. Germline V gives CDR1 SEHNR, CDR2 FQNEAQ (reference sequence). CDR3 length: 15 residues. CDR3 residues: CASSLGDRETDTQYF. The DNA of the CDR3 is TGTGCCAGCAGCTTAGGTGACAGGGAGACAGATACGCAGTATTTT.

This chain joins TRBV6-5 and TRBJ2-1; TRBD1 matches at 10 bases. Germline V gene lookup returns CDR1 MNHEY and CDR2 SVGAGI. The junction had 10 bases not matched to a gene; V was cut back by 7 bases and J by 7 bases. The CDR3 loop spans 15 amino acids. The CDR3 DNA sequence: TGTGCCAGCACCGCAGAGGGGACAGGGGCGAATGAGCAGTTCTTC. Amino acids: CASTAEGTGANEQFF.

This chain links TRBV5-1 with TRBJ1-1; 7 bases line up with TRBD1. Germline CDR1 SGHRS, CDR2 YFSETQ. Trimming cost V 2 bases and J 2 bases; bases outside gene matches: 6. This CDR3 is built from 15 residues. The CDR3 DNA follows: TGCGCCAGCAGCTTTGAGGACAGGCTTAACACTGAAGCTTTCTTT. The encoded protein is CASSFEDRLNTEAFF.

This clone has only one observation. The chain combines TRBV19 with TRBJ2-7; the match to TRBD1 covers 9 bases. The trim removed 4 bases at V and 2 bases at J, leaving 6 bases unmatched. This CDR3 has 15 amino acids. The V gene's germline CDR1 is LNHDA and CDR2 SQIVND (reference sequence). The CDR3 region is CASSKPGQGPYEQYF. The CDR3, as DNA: TGTGCCAGTAGTAAACCGGGACAGGGTCCCTACGAGCAGTACTTC.

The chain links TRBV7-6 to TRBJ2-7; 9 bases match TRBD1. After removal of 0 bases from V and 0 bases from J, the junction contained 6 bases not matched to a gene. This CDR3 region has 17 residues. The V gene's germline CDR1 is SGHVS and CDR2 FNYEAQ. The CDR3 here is CASSLAVGTGRSYEQYF. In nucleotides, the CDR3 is TGTGCCAGCAGCTTAGCAGTGGGGACAGGGCGCTCCTACGAGCAGTACTTC.

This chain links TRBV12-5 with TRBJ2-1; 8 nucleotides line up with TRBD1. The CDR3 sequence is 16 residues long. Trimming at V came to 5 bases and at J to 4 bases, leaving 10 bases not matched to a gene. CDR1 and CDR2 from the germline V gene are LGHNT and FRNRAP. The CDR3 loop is CASGPEGQGRYNEQFF. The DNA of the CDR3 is TGTGCTAGTGGTCCGGAAGGACAGGGAAGATACAATGAGCAGTTCTTC.

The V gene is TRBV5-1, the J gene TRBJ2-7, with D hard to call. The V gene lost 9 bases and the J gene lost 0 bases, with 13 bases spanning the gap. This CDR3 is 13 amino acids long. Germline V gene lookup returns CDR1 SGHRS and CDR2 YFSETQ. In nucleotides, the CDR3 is TGCGCCATGTGGCAGGTGACCTCCTACGAGCAGTACTTC. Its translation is CAMWQVTSYEQYF.

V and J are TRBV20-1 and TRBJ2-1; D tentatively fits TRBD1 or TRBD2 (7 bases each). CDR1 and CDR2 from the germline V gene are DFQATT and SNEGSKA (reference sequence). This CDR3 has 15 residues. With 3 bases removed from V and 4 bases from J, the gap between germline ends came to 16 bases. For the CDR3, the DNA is TGCAGTGCTAGTGGGAGGGGGCACCTTTACAATGAGCAGTTCTTC. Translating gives CSASGRGHLYNEQFF.